This passage covers 12 T cell receptor beta chains from one sample sequenced in a study of T cells in Graves' hyperthyroidism and ophthalmopathy. Template material for amplifying TCR beta CDR3 regions consisted of RNA transcripts. The TCR CDR3 first-round RT-PCR relied on the HTBI primer set. TCRdb re-derived calls from the multiplex PCR reads in MiXCR, one entry per CDR3 protein. The table lists around 290,000 distinct CDR3 sequences, about 17% of them singletons. Specimen: blood. The receptors here all came from a woman aged 55-69 years with Graves' ophthalmopathy.

This clonotype was picked up many times. This chain joins TRBV2 and TRBJ2-5; D is ambiguous. There are 12 residues in the CDR3. Germline V gives CDR1 SNHLY, CDR2 FYNNEI. Trimming took off 6 bases at V and 3 bases at J, with 8 bases between the two ends. The CDR3 loop is CASSESKETQYF. CDR3 in DNA: TGTGCCAGCAGCGAGAGCAAAGAGACCCAGTACTTC.

The chain links TRBV27 to TRBJ1-1; D unresolved. The CDR3 has 14 residues. V was clipped by 0 bases and J by 3 bases, with 8 bases between them. Per germline, CDR1 MNHEY and CDR2 SMNVEV (reference sequence). The CDR3 loop is CASSLSFTDTEAFF. DNA of the CDR3: TGTGCCAGCAGTTTATCATTTACAGACACTGAAGCTTTCTTT.

This chain uses TRBV5-1 with TRBJ2-1, with D possibly matching TRBD1 (5 bases). CDR3 length equals 16 residues. V was clipped by 0 bases and J by 0 bases, with 10 bases between them. Germline loops: CDR1 SGHRS, CDR2 YFSETQ. The CDR3, as DNA: TGCGCCAGCAGCTTGGGACAGTTACACTCCTACAATGAGCAGTTCTTC. It codes for CASSLGQLHSYNEQFF. Combining the CDR3 with reference TRBV5-1 and TRBJ2-1 gives the whole variable domain KAGVTQTPRYLIKTRGQQVTLSCSPISGHRSVSWYQQTPGQGLQFLFEYFSETQRNKGNFPGRFSGRQFSNSRSEMNVSTLELGDSALYLCASSLGQLHSYNEQFFGPGTRLTVL.

CDR3 residues: CASSKNGDYEQFF. In DNA, the CDR3 is TGTGCCAGCAGTAAGAACGGAGACTACGAGCAGTTCTTC. The chain joins TRBV2 to TRBJ2-7; D is perhaps TRBD2 (5 bases). The DNA end is a closer match to TRBJ2-1, so the J assignment may be wrong. CDR1 is SNHLY and CDR2 is FYNNEI in the germline V gene. This CDR3 comprises 13 residues.

This clonotype was seen repeatedly, ten times or more. The V and J genes are TRBV30 and TRBJ1-6; possibly TRBD1 for D (5 bases). Trimming shortened V by 3 bases and J by 10 bases, and 13 bases separated the two germline ends. Per the germline V gene, CDR1 is GTSNPN and CDR2 is SVGIG (reference sequence). The CDR3 spans 13 residues. CDR3 sequence (DNA): TGTGCCTGGAGGCCCGGGGGTGGATCACCCCTCCACTTT. It translates to CAWRPGGGSPLHF.

The V and J genes are TRBV6-2 or TRBV6-3 and TRBJ1-5, with a weak D call TRBD1 (6 bases). The CDR3 has 14 amino acids. Germline V lookup: CDR1 MNHEY, CDR2 SVGEGT. V was trimmed by 5 bases and J by 6 bases, leaving 14 bases between them. CDR3 DNA: TGTGCCAGCAGTCGACCAGGGGAGGCTCAGCCCCAGCATTTT. Amino acids: CASSRPGEAQPQHF.

The chain employs TRBV10-3 and TRBJ1-1; D is possibly TRBD1 (5 bases). The V gene lost 4 bases and the J gene lost 7 bases, with 16 bases spanning the gap. The CDR3 extends over 14 amino acids. Germline assignment: CDR1 ENHRY and CDR2 SYGVKD. The CDR3 spells CAISGKGGAHEAFF. As DNA, the CDR3 is TGTGCCATCAGTGGTAAAGGAGGGGCCCATGAAGCTTTCTTT.

This chain links TRBV5-4 with TRBJ1-6; a possible D gene is TRBD1 (6 bases). Trimming cost V 0 bases and J 14 bases, with 27 bases left between them. Germline V gene lookup returns CDR1 SGHNT and CDR2 YYREEE (reference sequence). The CDR3 is 18 amino acids. In DNA form, the CDR3 reads TGTGCCAGCAGCTTGGAAAGGGACCGGGGGGCTAGCCTTCCTACCCTCCACTTT. It encodes CASSLERDRGASLPTLHF.

This clonotype was observed at least ten times. The chain carries TRBV20-1 and TRBJ2-7, with D maybe TRBD2 (5 bases). This CDR3 is built from 16 residues. The ends were cut back, 0 bases at V and 0 bases at J, with 15 bases in the middle. Germline values: CDR1 DFQATT, CDR2 SNEGSKA (reference sequence). The CDR3 DNA sequence: TGCAGTGCTAGAGATCGGCTAGGACTGGTCTCCTACGAGCAGTACTTC. This gives the protein CSARDRLGLVSYEQYF.

V is TRBV7-8 and J is TRBJ2-1; D possibly matches TRBD1 or TRBD2 (5 bases each). The CDR3 is made up of 15 amino acids. V was clipped by 6 bases and J by 7 bases, with 19 bases between them. Per germline, CDR1 SGHVS and CDR2 FQNEAQ. CDR3 in amino acids: CASRAGSSWGNEQFF. CDR3 DNA: TGTGCCAGCAGGGCGGGCAGTTCTTGGGGGAATGAGCAGTTCTTC.

V and J are TRBV2 and TRBJ1-6; D call uncertain. This CDR3 comprises 14 residues. Looked up from germline, CDR1 is SNHLY and CDR2 is FYNNEI. V gave up 10 bases and J gave up 7 bases, with 17 bases separating them. The CDR3 DNA sequence: TGTGCCATTAAAACTGGGATACAGAATTCACCCCTCCACTTT. Its translation is CAIKTGIQNSPLHF.

This clonotype was observed at least ten times. The chain has TRBV3-1 and TRBJ1-1, with a possible D match to TRBD1 (6 bases). The V gene's germline CDR1 is LGHDT and CDR2 YNNKEL (reference sequence). Trimming shortened V by 4 bases and J by 4 bases, and 10 bases separated the two germline ends. The CDR3 sequence is 13 residues long. The CDR3 DNA sequence: TGTGCCAGCAGCCGACTACAGGGCACTGAAGCTTTCTTT. Its translation: CASSRLQGTEAFF.